Each of the 6 T cell receptor beta chains below was sequenced from the same sample in a study of cytomegalovirus exposure and HLA in healthy donors. The primer mix had 60 Vbeta and 13 Jbeta primers. Sequencing was performed with immunoSEQ multiplex PCR; in TCRdb, only in-frame clones are kept and a portion is missing. This sample's clone table lists more than 100,000 clones. Specimen: PBMCs. The receptor source for this set is a man aged 18-30 years in good health and CMV-seronegative.

The chain recombines TRBV7-2 with TRBJ1-5; D uncertain. The CDR3 extends over 13 amino acids. V was cut by 3 bases and J by 4 bases, with 7 bases left in between. CDR1 SGHTA and CDR2 FQGNSA come from the germline V gene. The DNA of the CDR3 is TGTGCCAGCAGCTTCAGGAAGAATCAGCCCCAGCATTTT. It is translated as CASSFRKNQPQHF. Supplemented by reference TRBV7-2 and TRBJ1-5, the full variable domain reads GAGVSQSPSNKVTEKGKDVELRCDPISGHTALYWYRQSLGQGLEFLIYFQGNSAPDKSGLPSDRFSAERTGGSVSTLTIQRTQQEDSAVYLCASSFRKNQPQHFGDGTRLSIL.

V is TRBV7-9 and J is TRBJ2-7, with D maybe TRBD2 (6 bases). The CDR3 loop spans 14 amino acids. Germline V gene lookup returns CDR1 SEHNR and CDR2 FQNEAQ (reference sequence). With 5 bases removed from V and 3 bases from J, the gap between germline ends came to 14 bases. In DNA, the CDR3 is TGTGCCAGCAGCGGCGGGACCGAACTCTACGAGCAGTACTTC. Its translation is CASSGGTELYEQYF.

The rearrangement joins TRBV9 to TRBJ1-6; D possibly corresponds to TRBD1 (5 bases). This CDR3 contains 15 residues. Trimming removed 3 bases from V and 8 bases from J, with 15 bases in between. Per the germline V gene, CDR1 is SGDLS and CDR2 is YYNGEE. The CDR3 DNA reads as TGTGCCAGCAGCGAGGCTTACAGGAGCGATTCACCCCTCCACTTT. Translating gives CASSEAYRSDSPLHF.

The V call is TRBV6-6, the J call TRBJ2-1; the match to TRBD2 covers 9 bases. This CDR3 is built from 13 residues. V gave up 7 bases and J gave up 5 bases; unmatched junction bases: 3. The germline CDR1 and CDR2 sequences are MNHNY and SVGAGI (reference sequence). CDR3 sequence: CASNRLADNEQFF. The CDR3 region has the DNA TGTGCCAGCAACCGACTAGCGGACAATGAGCAGTTCTTC.

The chain has TRBV2 and TRBJ2-5, with 10 positions matching TRBD1. With V trimmed by 7 bases and J by 1 base, 6 bases remained unmatched. Germline V lookup: CDR1 SNHLY, CDR2 FYNNEI. CDR3 size: 15 residues. For the CDR3, the DNA is TGTGCCAGCATTTCCGACAGGGGGCCCCAAGAGACCCAGTACTTC. Residues: CASISDRGPQETQYF.

The chain combines TRBV4-1 with TRBJ2-7, with 8 bases aligning to TRBD2. Looked up from germline, CDR1 is MGHRA and CDR2 is YSYEKL. CDR3 length: 16 residues. Unmatched junction bases numbered 8, after V lost 1 base and J lost 3 bases. CDR3 sequence reads: CASSQAGGTQDYEQYF. CDR3 nucleotide sequence: TGCGCCAGCAGCCAAGCGGGAGGGACCCAAGACTACGAGCAGTACTTC.